The 28 T cell receptor beta chains presented below share a single source sample, sequenced in a study of blood T cell repertoires in COVID-19. Here immunoSEQ multiplex PCR was the method, and the copy in TCRdb shows in-frame clones only, minus some. The sample consists of around 100,000 clones, roughly 87% of them appearing once. The sample taken for sequencing was peripheral blood. These receptors were obtained from a man aged 25 to 40 in a cohort sampled during active COVID-19.

This chain links TRBV10-1 with TRBJ1-2; the match to TRBD1 covers 7 bases. The CDR3 has 17 residues. In germline, CDR1 is WNHNN, CDR2 SYGVQD (reference sequence). With 8 bases clipped from V and 4 bases from J, the junction kept 19 bases outside the gene matches. The CDR3 DNA follows: TGCGCCAGCCCGTTAAAGAAAACACAGGGGACGGGCTATGGCTACACCTTC. Its translation is CASPLKKTQGTGYGYTF.

The gene calls are TRBV3-1 (or the pseudogene TRBV3-2) and TRBJ2-3; tentatively, D is TRBD2 (6 bases). The germline V gene has CDR1 LGHDT and CDR2 YNNKEL (reference sequence). Between the trimmed V and J ends, which lost 4 bases and 0 bases, there was a span of 14 bases. The CDR3 is made up of 16 amino acids. For the CDR3, the DNA is TGTGCCAGCAGCCGCCGGGCGGGACTTAGCACAGATACGCAGTATTTT. It is translated as CASSRRAGLSTDTQYF.

This chain joins TRBV24-1 and TRBJ1-1, with TRBD1 identical over 8 bases. The CDR3 has 15 residues. Germline V gene sequence: CDR1 KGHDR, CDR2 SFDVKD. Losses at the gene ends were 2 bases for V and 2 bases for J; bases not matched to a gene: 3. CDR3 sequence: CATSDSRGPNTEAFF. DNA of the CDR3: TGTGCCACCAGTGATTCCAGGGGGCCTAACACTGAAGCTTTCTTT.

The gene calls are TRBV7-9 and TRBJ2-3; 15 bases map to TRBD2. Looked up from germline, CDR1 is SEHNR and CDR2 is FQNEAQ (reference sequence). V was clipped by 6 bases and J by 8 bases; unmatched bases: 9. The CDR3 covers 16 residues. Here the CDR3 reads CASSSGLAGGQGTQYF. As DNA, the CDR3 is TGTGCCAGCAGTTCCGGACTAGCGGGGGGGCAGGGTACGCAGTATTTT.

This clone has just one count. The rearrangement links TRBV11-2 to TRBJ1-2; no definite D call. CDR3 length: 12 residues. V lost 5 bases, J lost 2 bases, and 6 bases lay in between. CDR1 is SGHAT and CDR2 is FQNNGV in the germline V gene. The CDR3 reads CASSQENYGYTF. The CDR3 nucleotides are TGTGCCAGCAGCCAAGAGAACTATGGCTACACCTTC.

Remarks on this clone: Additional DNA sequences in this sample encode the identical CDR3. This chain uses TRBV7-9 with TRBJ2-7, with a weak D call TRBD2 (5 bases). This CDR3 is built from 14 residues. The germline V gene encodes CDR1 SEHNR and CDR2 FQNEAQ (reference sequence). Trimming stripped 0 bases from V and 6 bases from J, with 12 bases between. The CDR3 DNA follows: TGTGCCAGCAGCTTAGCGTCGGGAAACGGCGAGCAGTACTTC. Amino acids: CASSLASGNGEQYF. The full variable domain, rest sourced from reference TRBV7-9 and TRBJ2-7, is DTGVSQNPRHKITKRGQNVTFRCDPISEHNRLYWYRQTLGQGPEFLTYFQNEAQLEKSRLLSDRFSAERPKGSFSTLEIQRTEQGDSAMYLCASSLASGNGEQYFGPGTRLTVT.

The chain employs TRBV6-6 and TRBJ1-3, with D maybe TRBD1 (5 bases). V lost 5 bases to trimming and J lost 2 bases, with 10 bases between them. The CDR3 is made up of 14 amino acids. CDR1 MNHNY and CDR2 SVGAGI come from the germline V gene (reference sequence). CDR3 protein: CASSSGGTGNTIYF. Here the CDR3 DNA reads TGTGCCAGCAGTAGCGGGGGGACTGGAAACACCATATATTTT.

The chain uses TRBV24-1 and TRBJ2-3, with 7 bases identical to TRBD2. Germline V CDR1 and CDR2: KGHDR, SFDVKD. The CDR3 consists of 15 residues. After removal of 1 base from V and 2 bases from J, the junction contained 2 bases not matched to a gene. CDR3 amino acids: CATSDFGGFTDTQYF. As DNA, the CDR3 is TGTGCCACCAGTGATTTCGGGGGGTTCACAGATACGCAGTATTTT.

CDR3 sequence (DNA): TGTGCCAGCAGTGGAACTAGCGGGGGTAACGAGCAGTACTTC. Translation: CASSGTSGGNEQYF. The rearrangement joins TRBV6-6 to TRBJ2-7; 11 bases agree with TRBD2. The trim removed 5 bases at V and 5 bases at J, leaving 5 bases unmatched. Germline V gene lookup returns CDR1 MNHNY and CDR2 SVGAGI (reference sequence). The CDR3 covers 14 residues.

The chain recombines TRBV5-4 with TRBJ1-5; D is possibly TRBD1 (5 bases). Germline CDR1 SGHNT, CDR2 YYREEE (reference sequence). The CDR3 is 16 residues long. V was clipped by 3 bases and J by 0 bases, with 13 bases between them. The CDR3 loop reads CASSYQTAYSNQPQHF. The CDR3 DNA is TGTGCCAGCAGCTACCAGACAGCCTATAGCAATCAGCCCCAGCATTTT.

CDR3 sequence reads: CASSSAGRTNTEAFF. The CDR3 nucleotides are TGTGCCAGCAGTTCCGCGGGCCGGACCAACACTGAAGCTTTCTTT. The chain has TRBV5-4 and TRBJ1-1; unclear D gene. Trimming took 5 bases from V and 2 from J, leaving 16 bases between them. The CDR3 contains 15 residues. Germline lookup yields CDR1 SGHNT and CDR2 YYREEE (reference sequence). The full variable domain, with the rest looked up from reference TRBV5-4 and TRBJ1-1, is ETGVTQSPTHLIKTRGQQVTLRCSSQSGHNTVSWYQQALGQGPQFIFQYYREEENGRGNFPPRFSGLQFPNYSSELNVNALELDDSALYLCASSSAGRTNTEAFFGQGTRLTVV.

V and J are TRBV10-3 and TRBJ2-3; 10 bases are shared with TRBD1. CDR1 and CDR2 from the germline V gene are ENHRY and SYGVKD. The CDR3 has 15 residues. Trimming took 6 bases from V and 3 from J; bases not matched to a gene: 6. CDR3 in amino acids: CAIRNPGQGTDTQYF. DNA for the CDR3: TGTGCCATCAGGAACCCGGGACAGGGGACAGATACGCAGTATTTT.

This clone came up a few times. The CDR3 region has the DNA TGTGCCACCAGCAGAGATATAGAGACCCAGTACTTC. Protein: CATSRDIETQYF. The chain uses TRBV15 and TRBJ2-5, with D uncertain. From germline, CDR1 is LNHNV and CDR2 YYDKDF (reference sequence). CDR3 size: 12 residues. The germline V and J ends were trimmed by 0 bases and 4 bases, with 3 bases remaining between them.

This clone was observed a handful of times. The V and J genes are TRBV5-4 and TRBJ2-7; D is possibly TRBD2 (5 bases). V was pared by 2 bases and J by 6 bases, with 12 bases between. Germline CDR1 reads SGHNT; CDR2 reads YYREEE (reference sequence). The CDR3 consists of 13 residues. CDR3 bases: TGTGCCAGCAGCTTCCAAGGACGGGGCGAGCAGTACTTC. This translates into CASSFQGRGEQYF.

This chain connects TRBV9 to TRBJ2-2; 9 nucleotides match TRBD1. The CDR3 is 15 residues long. V shed 4 bases, J shed 4 bases, and the junction held 5 bases outside the gene matches. In germline, CDR1 is SGDLS, CDR2 YYNGEE. The CDR3 is CASSPQTGGTGELFF. DNA for the CDR3: TGTGCCAGCAGCCCCCAGACAGGGGGCACCGGGGAGCTGTTTTTT.

The rearrangement uses TRBV7-6 and TRBJ1-1; 8 bases are shared with TRBD1. In germline, CDR1 is SGHVS, CDR2 FNYEAQ. The CDR3 is 16 amino acids. Germline trimming cut 5 bases from V and 9 bases from J; bases unmatched to any gene: 17. The CDR3 DNA follows: TGTGCCAGCAGCCCCCAAGATGGACAGGGACTAACCAAAGCTTTCTTT. Protein sequence: CASSPQDGQGLTKAFF. Combining the CDR3 with reference TRBV7-6 and TRBJ1-1 gives the whole variable domain GAGVSQSPRYKVTKRGQDVALRCDPISGHVSLYWYRQALGQGPEFLTYFNYEAQQDKSGLPNDRFSAERPEGSISTLTIQRTEQRDSAMYRCASSPQDGQGLTKAFFGQGTRLTVV.

This chain links TRBV7-8 with TRBJ2-2; D perhaps matches TRBD1 (6 bases). The V end lost 4 bases, the J end lost 0 bases, and 18 bases lay between the germline ends. Germline CDR1 and CDR2: SGHVS and FQNEAQ. CDR3 length equals 18 residues. The CDR3 sequence: CASSSIRRGTPNTGELFF. DNA of the CDR3: TGTGCCAGCAGCTCAATACGTCGTGGGACACCGAACACCGGGGAGCTGTTTTTT. The entire variable domain, with the rest obtained from reference TRBV7-8 and TRBJ2-2, is as follows: GAGVSQSPRYKVAKRGQDVALRCDPISGHVSLFWYQQALGQGPEFLTYFQNEAQLDKSGLPSDRFFAERPEGSVSTLKIQRTQQEDSAVYLCASSSIRRGTPNTGELFFGEGSRLTVL.

The rearrangement links TRBV5-4 to TRBJ1-6, with D perhaps matching TRBD1 (5 bases). The CDR3 totals 14 residues. Germline V gives CDR1 SGHNT, CDR2 YYREEE (reference sequence). V gave up 3 bases and J gave up 6 bases, with 10 bases separating them. CDR3 coding DNA: TGTGCCAGCAGCTCAGCAGGGTTTAATTCACCCCTCCACTTT. This sequence encodes CASSSAGFNSPLHF. Using reference TRBV5-4 and TRBJ1-6 for the parts outside the CDR3, the full variable domain is ETGVTQSPTHLIKTRGQQVTLRCSSQSGHNTVSWYQQALGQGPQFIFQYYREEENGRGNFPPRFSGLQFPNYSSELNVNALELDDSALYLCASSSAGFNSPLHFGNGTRLTVT.

The V call is TRBV7-2, the J call TRBJ1-5, with a tentative D call TRBD1 (6 bases). This CDR3 comprises 15 residues. Between the trimmed V and J ends, which lost 0 bases and 4 bases, there was a span of 10 bases. In germline, CDR1 is SGHTA, CDR2 FQGNSA. Written as DNA, the CDR3 is TGTGCCAGCAGCTTAGCCGCCGGGACAAATCAGCCCCAGCATTTT. Amino acids: CASSLAAGTNQPQHF.

The chain has TRBV21-1 and TRBJ2-1; the table's D call of TRBD2 was not tested on the DNA. TRBV21-1 is a known pseudogene. The CDR3 sequence is 20 residues long. CDR3 sequence reads: CASIYLPGLAGGVTYNEQFF. The CDR3 nucleotides are TGTGCCAGCATTTACCTACCGGGACTAGCGGGGGGTGTAACCTACAATGAGCAGTTCTTC.

The chain uses TRBV6-1 and TRBJ1-6; 8 bases match TRBD1. The V gene's germline CDR1 is MNHNS and CDR2 SASEGT. The trim removed 0 bases at V and 5 bases at J, leaving 0 bases unmatched. This CDR3 has 15 residues. CDR3 sequence reads: CASSEATGDNSPLHF. In DNA form, the CDR3 reads TGTGCCAGCAGTGAAGCGACAGGGGATAATTCACCCCTCCACTTT.

J is TRBJ2-7 and V is TRBV5-5; D is possibly TRBD1 (6 bases). Trimming took 1 base from V and 1 from J, leaving 15 bases between them. This CDR3 contains 16 residues. Germline V gene sequence: CDR1 SGHKS, CDR2 YYEKEE (reference sequence). The CDR3 here is CASSLYYGTTSYEQYF. CDR3 nucleotide sequence: TGTGCCAGCAGCTTGTATTACGGGACAACATCCTACGAGCAGTACTTC.

The V call is TRBV27, the J call TRBJ2-7; possibly TRBD2 for D (7 bases). The ends were cut back, 7 bases at V and 6 bases at J, with 22 bases in the middle. This CDR3 comprises 15 residues. CDR1 MNHEY and CDR2 SMNVEV come from the germline V gene (reference sequence). CDR3 DNA sequence: TGTGCCAGCAAAAACTGGGGGGGGGCCATCGTCGAGCAGTACTTC. Translated, it gives CASKNWGGAIVEQYF.

The chain joins TRBV9 to TRBJ1-5, with D perhaps matching TRBD1 (6 bases). Trimming cost V 4 bases and J 0 bases, with 11 bases left between them. Per germline, CDR1 SGDLS and CDR2 YYNGEE. The CDR3 is 15 residues long. CDR3 amino acids: CASSPQGNSNQPQHF. CDR3 sequence (DNA): TGTGCCAGCAGCCCACAGGGTAATAGCAATCAGCCCCAGCATTTT. Supplemented by reference TRBV9 and TRBJ1-5, the full variable domain reads DSGVTQTPKHLITATGQRVTLRCSPRSGDLSVYWYQQSLDQGLQFLIQYYNGEERAKGNILERFSAQQFPDLHSELNLSSLELGDSALYFCASSPQGNSNQPQHFGDGTRLSIL.

V usage is TRBV6-5 and J usage is TRBJ1-3, with D possibly being TRBD1 (6 bases). The V end was cut by 5 bases, the J end by 7 bases, with 15 bases between. Germline assignment: CDR1 MNHEY and CDR2 SVGAGI. CDR3 length equals 14 residues. The CDR3 region is CASSRGRTANTIYF. The CDR3 nucleotides read TGTGCCAGCAGTAGGGGACGGACAGCTAACACCATATATTTT.

This chain connects TRBV5-1 to TRBJ2-2; 9 bases map to TRBD1. V lost 3 bases, J lost 5 bases, and 2 bases stayed unmatched. The length of the CDR3 is 14 residues. Germline CDR1 and CDR2: SGHRS and YFSETQ. CDR3 loop: CASSSGTGTGELFF. Written as DNA, the CDR3 is TGCGCCAGCAGCTCCGGGACAGGGACCGGGGAGCTGTTTTTT.

This clone was picked up one time. CDR3 nucleotide sequence: TGTGCCAGCTCAGAAGCAGCGGGTTTGAATATCTATGGCTACACCTTC. Translation: CASSEAAGLNIYGYTF. The rearrangement uses TRBV18 and TRBJ1-2; D gene unclear. V lost 5 bases to trimming and J lost 4 bases, with 20 bases between them. The CDR3 extends over 16 amino acids. The germline CDR1 and CDR2 sequences are KGHSH and LQKENI.

The CDR3 spells CASSLPGGPEAFF. CDR3 nucleotide sequence: TGTGCCAGCAGTTTACCCGGGGGGCCTGAAGCTTTCTTT. The chain carries TRBV27 and TRBJ1-1; TRBD1 might be the D (6 bases). The CDR3 is 13 amino acids. V gave up 2 bases and J gave up 6 bases, with 10 bases separating them. CDR1 is MNHEY and CDR2 is SMNVEV in the germline V gene (reference sequence).